The clone carrying this T cell receptor (beta chain) showed up just a few times. Its antigen is as yet unknown. The CDR3 regions of TCR beta were amplified from RNA transcripts. HTBI primers drove first-round RT-PCR of the TCR CDR3. TCRdb called the multiplex PCR reads again in MiXCR, with one record for every CDR3 protein. The sample lists roughly 700,000 distinct CDR3 sequences, approximately 36% occurring once. The sample belongs to a study of T cells in Graves' hyperthyroidism and ophthalmopathy. Overall study context: The blood sample was taken at first diagnosis, before treatment began. Overall study findings and caveats: Stable hyperthyroidism and ophthalmopathy were separated using 13 V-J signatures.

This CDR3 spans 12 amino acids. The V end was cut by 3 bases, the J end by 9 bases, with 11 bases between. Looked up from germline, CDR1 is MDHEN and CDR2 is SYDVKM. Patients between 18 and 65 years old had hyperthyroidism, newly diagnosed and lasting under 2 months. The PBMCs were taken from about 9.7 ml of fresh peripheral blood. The chain combines TRBV28 with TRBJ1-2; possibly TRBD1 for D (5 bases). Sequenced material: blood. The clonotype originates from a woman in her 40s with Graves' hyperthyroidism. The CDR3 region has the DNA TGTGCCAGCAGTTTTGTCAGGGAAAGCTACACCTTC. Encoded protein: CASSFVRESYTF.